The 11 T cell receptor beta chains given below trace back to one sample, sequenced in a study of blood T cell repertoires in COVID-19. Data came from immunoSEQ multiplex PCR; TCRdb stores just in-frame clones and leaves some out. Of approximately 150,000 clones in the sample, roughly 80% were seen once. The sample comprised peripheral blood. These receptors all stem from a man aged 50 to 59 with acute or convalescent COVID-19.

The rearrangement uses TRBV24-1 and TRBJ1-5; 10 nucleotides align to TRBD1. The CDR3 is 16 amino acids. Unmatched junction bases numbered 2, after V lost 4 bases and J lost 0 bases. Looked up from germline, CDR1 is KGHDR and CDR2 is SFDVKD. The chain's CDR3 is CATSEGDRGSNQPQHF. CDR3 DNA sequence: TGTGCCACCAGTGAAGGGGACAGGGGTAGCAATCAGCCCCAGCATTTT.

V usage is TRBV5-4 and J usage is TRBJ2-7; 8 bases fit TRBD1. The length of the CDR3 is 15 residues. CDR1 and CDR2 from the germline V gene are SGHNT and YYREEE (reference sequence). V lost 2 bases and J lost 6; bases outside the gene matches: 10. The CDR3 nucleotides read TGTGCCAGCAGCTTCCAGGGGGCCGATTTCCTCGAGCAGTACTTC. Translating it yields CASSFQGADFLEQYF.

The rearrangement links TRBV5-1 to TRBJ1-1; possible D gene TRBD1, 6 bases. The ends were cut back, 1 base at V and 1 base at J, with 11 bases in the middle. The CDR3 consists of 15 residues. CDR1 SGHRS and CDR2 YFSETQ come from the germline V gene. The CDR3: CASSLFDRRNTEAFF. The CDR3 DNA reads TGCGCCAGCAGCTTGTTTGACAGGAGGAACACTGAAGCTTTCTTT.

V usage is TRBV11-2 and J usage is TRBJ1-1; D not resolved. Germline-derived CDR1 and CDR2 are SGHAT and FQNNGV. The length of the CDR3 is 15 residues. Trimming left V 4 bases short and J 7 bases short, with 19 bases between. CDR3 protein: CASSSIQGQAHEAFF. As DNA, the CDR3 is TGTGCCAGCAGCTCCATCCAAGGCCAGGCTCATGAAGCTTTCTTT.

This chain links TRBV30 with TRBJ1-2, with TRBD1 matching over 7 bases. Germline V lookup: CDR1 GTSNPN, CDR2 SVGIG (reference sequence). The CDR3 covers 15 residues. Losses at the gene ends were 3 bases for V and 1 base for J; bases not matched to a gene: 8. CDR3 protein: CAWREYRGGNYGYTF. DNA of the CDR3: TGTGCCTGGAGAGAATACAGGGGAGGTAACTATGGCTACACCTTC.

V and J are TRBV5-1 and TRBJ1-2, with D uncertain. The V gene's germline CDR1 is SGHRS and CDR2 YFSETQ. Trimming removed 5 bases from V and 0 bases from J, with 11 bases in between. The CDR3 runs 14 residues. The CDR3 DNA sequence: TGCGCCAGCAGACTAGGACGGGCTAACTATGGCTACACCTTC. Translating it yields CASRLGRANYGYTF.

CDR3 in DNA: TGTGCCAGCAGCTTAGATCTTAGCATTGATGAGCAGTTCTTC. It encodes CASSLDLSIDEQFF. This chain uses TRBV11-2 with TRBJ2-1, with D uncertain. This CDR3 is 14 amino acids long. Germline CDR1 reads SGHAT; CDR2 reads FQNNGV. V was pared by 0 bases and J by 8 bases, with 11 bases between.

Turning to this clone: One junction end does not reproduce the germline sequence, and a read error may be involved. CDR3 sequence reads: CASSWDRGYDSPLHF. The CDR3 nucleotides are TGTGCCAGCAGCTGGGACAGGGGCTATGATTCACCCCTCCACTTT. This chain links TRBV7-8 with TRBJ1-6, with TRBD1 identical over 10 bases. Per germline, CDR1 SGHVS and CDR2 FQNEAQ. This CDR3 contains 15 residues.

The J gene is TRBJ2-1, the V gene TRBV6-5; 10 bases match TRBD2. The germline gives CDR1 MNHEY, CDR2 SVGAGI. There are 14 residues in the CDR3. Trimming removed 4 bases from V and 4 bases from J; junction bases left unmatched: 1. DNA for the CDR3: TGTGCCAGCAGTTTAGCGGGGGGATACAATGAGCAGTTCTTC. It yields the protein CASSLAGGYNEQFF.

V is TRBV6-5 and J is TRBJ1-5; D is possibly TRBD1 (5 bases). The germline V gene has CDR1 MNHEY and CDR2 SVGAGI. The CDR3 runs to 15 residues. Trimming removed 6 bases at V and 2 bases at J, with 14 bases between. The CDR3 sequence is CASRVVQAGNQPQHF. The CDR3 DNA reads TGTGCCAGCAGGGTCGTACAGGCAGGCAATCAGCCCCAGCATTTT.

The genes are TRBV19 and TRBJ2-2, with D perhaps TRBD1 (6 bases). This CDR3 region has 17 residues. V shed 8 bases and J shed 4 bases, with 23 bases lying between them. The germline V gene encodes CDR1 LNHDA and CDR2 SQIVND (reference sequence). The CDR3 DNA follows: TGTGCCAGTGCGGATCCGAGGGGGAGTGGGAGCACCGGGGAGCTGTTTTTT. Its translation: CASADPRGSGSTGELFF.